This T cell receptor beta chain was sequenced in a study of identical twins. General study findings and limits: While abundant cord blood beta clonotypes carried fewer insertions, memory repertoires showed no such pattern. Analyses based on zero insertions could be partly confounded by invariant MAIT and iNKT cells.

This clonotype was seen only a few times. The antigen remains unidentified. TCRdb processed the 5' RACE reads anew with MiXCR; each CDR3 protein has one entry. The repertoire has hundreds of thousands of distinct CDR3 sequences, about 12% of them found once; the top ten carry under 2%. CDR3 size: 17 residues. Germline CDR1 reads ENHRY; CDR2 reads SYGVKD. Trimming removed 5 bases from V and 0 bases from J; junction bases left unmatched: 10. The same specimen was also included in a second study, on yellow fever vaccine responses in identical twins.

This clonotype was sampled from a woman between 18 and 29 years old in good health. The gene calls are TRBV10-3 and TRBJ2-4, with 7 bases matching TRBD2. Sequenced material: PBMCs. Here the CDR3 DNA reads TGTGCCATCAGTTCTTCCGGGACTACCACAGCCAAAAACATTCAGTACTTC. Protein: CAISSSGTTTAKNIQYF.